This TCR beta chain was identified during a study of T cell clonality in common variable immunodeficiency (dated by TCRdb to about 2015). Remarks on this clone: Its cognate antigen has yet to be identified.

Standard criteria were used to diagnose CVID, namely serum IgG, IgA and/or IgM reduced below the normal range together with specific antibody deficiency. There were around 46 subjects in the CVID group (around 15 female and roughly 29 male), ranging in age from about 8 to 65 years, with a mean age of approximately 40. Predominantly Caucasian heritage was noted among both the CVID patients and the healthy controls. At the time of study participation, every CVID subject had been on replacement immunoglobulin therapy for one year or longer. At the time of blood collection, no CVID subject was ill or was being treated with immunomodulatory or immunosuppressive medication. From each donor, 5 to 8 ml of heparinized peripheral whole blood was collected. Genomic DNA from adults with common variable immune deficiency (CVID) and from healthy adult controls was used to sequence TCRbeta CDR3 repertoires. To isolate peripheral blood mononuclear cells, diluted blood was subjected to density centrifugation over Hypaque 1077 or Ficoll-Paque. Genomic DNA was extracted from unsorted mononuclear cells by Qiagen column purification or by a centrifugation-based method.

Broad study findings and their caveats: Despite equal DNA input, controls averaged about 81,820 unique sequences per sample versus about 31,547 in CVID samples. Correlations between repertoire features and clinical complications were limited by patient heterogeneity within the CVID cohort. Compared with healthy controls, CVID subjects showed increased TCRbeta clonality (t-test p = 0.018), a feature most characteristic of about a third of subjects. According to the authors, figuring out what caused the increased clonality in CVID would require sequencing the repertoires of T cell subpopulations. Reportedly, TCRbeta sequences from CVID had fewer deletions and N-nucleotide insertions, and highly modified clones with 13 or more V deletions were absent from CVID. Healthy controls shared more TCRbeta clones with each other than CVID subjects shared among themselves (p < 0.0001).

Equivalent amounts of genomic DNA from CVID and control samples were used as sequencing input. For every sample, a 60 bp segment covering the rearranged TCRbeta CDR3 region was amplified and then sequenced. The immunoSEQ assay, a bias-corrected multiplex PCR with high-throughput sequencing, was employed for TCRbeta amplification. Per the original workflow: Every unique nucleotide sequence was considered a clone and was annotated with V, D and J genes, copy number and frequency. Sequences were labeled productive if in frame, and non-productive if out of frame or containing stop codons. Clonality was calculated from Shannon's entropy as previously described. The predicted amino acid sequences of productive clones were used to derive mean CDR3 Kyte-Doolittle hydropathy. Using the R hclust function, scaled V gene usage was clustered hierarchically with Manhattan distance and complete linkage. To assess clone sharing by CDR3 amino acid sequence, 12 repertoires per group were resampled over 100 rounds. The repertoires were screened for 70 published EBV-specific TCRbeta sequences and approximately 230 published CMV-specific TCRbeta sequences. Analysis left out a couple of CVID samples that produced under 10,000 sequences, so around 40 CVID repertoires remained. In its TCRdb copy, this immuneACCESS table keeps in-frame sequences only and misses some clones. Where compared with another copy, unresolved V genes explain less than half of these, and the others have no known cause. Clone size and the V and J calls come from that table; the DNA yielded D and trimming. There are 15,000 to 25,000 clones in this sample, and none of them is a singleton. The ten top clones hold about 25% of the sample.

Sequencing was carried out using peripheral blood mononuclear cells. The origin of this receptor is a human donor with common variable immunodeficiency.

The CDR3 DNA, read in part, is TGTGCCAGCAGCTTAGTCGGGACAGCTTACGAG. Translated, this is CASSLVGTAYE. The whole CDR3 sequence is CASSLVGTAYEQYF. The receptor chain draws on TRBV7-3 and TRBJ2-7; a stretch of 7 junction bases matches TRBD1. Read sequence stops 3 residues before the CDR3 end, and the germline J gene provides the missing end. Via the germline V gene, CDR1 is SGHTA and CDR2 FQGTGA. The CDR3 runs 14 residues from the cysteine to the phenylalanine. The 33 bases shown cover part of the CDR3, and their frame starts at base 1. V and J are trimmed by 2 bases and 4 bases, and the gene matches miss 5 bases of the junction.